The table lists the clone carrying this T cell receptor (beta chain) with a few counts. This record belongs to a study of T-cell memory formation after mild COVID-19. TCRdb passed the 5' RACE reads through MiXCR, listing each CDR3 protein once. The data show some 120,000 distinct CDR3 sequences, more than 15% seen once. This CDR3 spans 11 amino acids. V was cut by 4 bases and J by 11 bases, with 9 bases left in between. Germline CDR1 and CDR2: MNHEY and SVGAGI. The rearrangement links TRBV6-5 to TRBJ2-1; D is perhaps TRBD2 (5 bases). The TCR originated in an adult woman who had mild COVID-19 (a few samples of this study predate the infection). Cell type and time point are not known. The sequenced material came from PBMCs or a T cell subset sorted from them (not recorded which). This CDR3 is CASSWAGKQFF. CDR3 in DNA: TGTGCCAGCAGTTGGGCGGGCAAGCAGTTCTTC.